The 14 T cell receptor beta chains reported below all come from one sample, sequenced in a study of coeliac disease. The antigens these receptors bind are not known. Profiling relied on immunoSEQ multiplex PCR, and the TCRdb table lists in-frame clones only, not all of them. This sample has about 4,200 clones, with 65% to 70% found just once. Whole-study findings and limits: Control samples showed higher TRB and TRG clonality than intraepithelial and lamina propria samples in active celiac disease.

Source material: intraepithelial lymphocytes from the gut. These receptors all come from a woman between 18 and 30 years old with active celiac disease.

In nucleotides, the CDR3 is TGCGCCAGCGCGACAGGGTACGAGCAGTACTTC. Translation: CASATGYEQYF. V is TRBV5-1 and J is TRBJ2-7; 7 nucleotides match TRBD1. V lost 7 bases and J lost 4; bases outside the gene matches: 2. The CDR3 has 11 amino acids. Germline V gene sequence: CDR1 SGHRS, CDR2 YFSETQ.

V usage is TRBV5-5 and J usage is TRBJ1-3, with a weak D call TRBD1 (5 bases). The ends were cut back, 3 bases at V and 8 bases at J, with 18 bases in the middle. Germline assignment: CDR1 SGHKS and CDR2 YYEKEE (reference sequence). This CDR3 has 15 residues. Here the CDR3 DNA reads TGTGCCAGCAGCTCAGGGCAGGGTATAGTTGACACCATATATTTT. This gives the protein CASSSGQGIVDTIYF.

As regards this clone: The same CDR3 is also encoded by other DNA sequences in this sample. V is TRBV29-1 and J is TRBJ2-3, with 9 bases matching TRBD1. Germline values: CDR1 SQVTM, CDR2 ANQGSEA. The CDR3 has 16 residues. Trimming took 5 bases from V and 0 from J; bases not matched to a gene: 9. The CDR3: CSVSTGGGLSTDTQYF. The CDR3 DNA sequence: TGCAGCGTTTCCACAGGGGGCGGCCTTAGCACAGATACGCAGTATTTT.

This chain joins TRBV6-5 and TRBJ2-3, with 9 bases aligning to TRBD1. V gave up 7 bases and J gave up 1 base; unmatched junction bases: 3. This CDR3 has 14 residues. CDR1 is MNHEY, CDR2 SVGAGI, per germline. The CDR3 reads CASTRTGGTDTQYF. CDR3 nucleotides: TGTGCCAGCACGAGGACAGGGGGCACAGATACGCAGTATTTT.

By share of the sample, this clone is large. CDR3 residues: CATLSGGSTDTQYF. DNA of the CDR3: TGTGCTACTCTTAGCGGGGGTAGCACAGATACGCAGTATTTT. The gene calls are TRBV7-9 and TRBJ2-3; 9 bases map to TRBD2. Germline V CDR1 and CDR2: SEHNR, FQNEAQ (reference sequence). The CDR3 has 14 residues. Full variable domain (missing parts from reference TRBV7-9 and TRBJ2-3): DTGVSQNPRHKITKRGQNVTFRCDPISEHNRLYWYRQTLGQGPEFLTYFQNEAQLEKSRLLSDRFSAERPKGSFSTLEIQRTEQGDSAMYLCATLSGGSTDTQYFGPGTRLTVL.

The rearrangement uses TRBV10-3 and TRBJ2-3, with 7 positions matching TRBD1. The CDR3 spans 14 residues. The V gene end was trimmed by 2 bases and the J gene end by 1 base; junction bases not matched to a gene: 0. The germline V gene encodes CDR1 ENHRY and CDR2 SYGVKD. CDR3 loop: CAISEGQGTDTQYF. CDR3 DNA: TGTGCCATCAGTGAGGGACAGGGCACAGATACGCAGTATTTT.

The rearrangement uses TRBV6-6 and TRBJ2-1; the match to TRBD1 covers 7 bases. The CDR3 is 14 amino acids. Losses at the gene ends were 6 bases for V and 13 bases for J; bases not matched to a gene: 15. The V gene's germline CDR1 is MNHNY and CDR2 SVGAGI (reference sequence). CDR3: CASSGQDISPGQFF. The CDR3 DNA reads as TGTGCCAGCAGCGGACAGGACATTTCCCCGGGACAGTTCTTC.

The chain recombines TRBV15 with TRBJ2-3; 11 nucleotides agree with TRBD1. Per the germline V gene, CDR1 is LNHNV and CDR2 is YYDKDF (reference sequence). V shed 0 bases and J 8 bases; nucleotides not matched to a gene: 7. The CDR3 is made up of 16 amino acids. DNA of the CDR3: TGTGCCACCAGCAGAGACCGGACAGGGGGCGCGGGTACGCAGTATTTT. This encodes CATSRDRTGGAGTQYF.

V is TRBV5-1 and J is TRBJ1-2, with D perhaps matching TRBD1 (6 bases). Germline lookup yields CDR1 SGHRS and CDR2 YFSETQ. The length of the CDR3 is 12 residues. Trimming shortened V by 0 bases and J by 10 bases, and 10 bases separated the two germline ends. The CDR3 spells CASSLGGGLYTF. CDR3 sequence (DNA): TGCGCCAGCAGCTTGGGCGGGGGCCTCTACACCTTC.

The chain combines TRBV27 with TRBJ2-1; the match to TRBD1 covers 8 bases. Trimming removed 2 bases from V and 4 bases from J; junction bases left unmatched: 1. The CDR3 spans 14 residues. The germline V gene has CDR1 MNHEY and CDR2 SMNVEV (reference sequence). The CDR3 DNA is TGTGCCAGCAGTTTACAGGGGGCTTACAATGAGCAGTTCTTC. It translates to CASSLQGAYNEQFF.

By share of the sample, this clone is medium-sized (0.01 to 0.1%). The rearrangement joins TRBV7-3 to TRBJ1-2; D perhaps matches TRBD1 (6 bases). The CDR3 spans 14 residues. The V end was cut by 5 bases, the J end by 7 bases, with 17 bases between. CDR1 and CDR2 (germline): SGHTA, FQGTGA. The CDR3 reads CASSLSGGAGGYTF. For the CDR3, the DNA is TGTGCCAGCAGCCTCTCCGGGGGGGCGGGTGGCTACACCTTC. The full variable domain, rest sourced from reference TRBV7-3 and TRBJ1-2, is GAGVSQTPSNKVTEKGKYVELRCDPISGHTALYWYRQSLGQGPEFLIYFQGTGAADDSGLPNDRFFAVRPEGSVSTLKIQRTERGDSAVYLCASSLSGGAGGYTFGSGTRLTVV.

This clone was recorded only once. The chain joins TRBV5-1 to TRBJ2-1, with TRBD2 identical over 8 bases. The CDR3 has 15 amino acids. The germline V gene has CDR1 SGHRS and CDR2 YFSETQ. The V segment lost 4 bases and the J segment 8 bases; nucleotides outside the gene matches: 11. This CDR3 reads CASSLGTSRFDEQFF. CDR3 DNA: TGCGCCAGCAGCCTTGGGACTAGTCGGTTCGATGAGCAGTTCTTC.

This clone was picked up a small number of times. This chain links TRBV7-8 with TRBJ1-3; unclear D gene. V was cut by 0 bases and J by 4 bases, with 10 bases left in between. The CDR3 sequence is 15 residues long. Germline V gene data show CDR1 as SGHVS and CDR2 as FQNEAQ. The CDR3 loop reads CASSLASGGGNTIYF. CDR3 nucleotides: TGTGCCAGCAGCTTAGCGTCGGGAGGCGGAAACACCATATATTTT.

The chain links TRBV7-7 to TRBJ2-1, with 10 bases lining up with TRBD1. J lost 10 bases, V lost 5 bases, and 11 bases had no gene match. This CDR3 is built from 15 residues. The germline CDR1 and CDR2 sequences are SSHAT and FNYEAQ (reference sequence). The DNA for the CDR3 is TGTGCCAGCAGCCCGACCGGACAGGGGGTCGGGGAGCAGTTCTTC. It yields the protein CASSPTGQGVGEQFF.